This T cell receptor (beta chain) was found in a study of blood T cell repertoires in COVID-19. Study at large: The study drew acute and convalescent COVID-19 samples from the United States, Italy and Spain. Sample material is recorded as cDNA or gDNA derived from T cells, B-cell-depleted T cells, or PBMCs.

CDR1 and CDR2 from the germline V gene are KGHSH and LQKENI. This CDR3 comprises 15 residues. V was pared by 3 bases and J by 7 bases, with 3 bases of the junction left unmatched. Study members were between roughly 18 and 100 years old and lived in roughly 24 US regions. TCRdb keeps only in-frame clones here, not all; method: immunoSEQ multiplex PCR. The table shows about 180,000 clones, with roughly 88% occurring only once. Sequencing was carried out using PBMCs or T cells enriched from blood (not recorded which). V is TRBV18 and J is TRBJ1-4, with TRBD1 matching over 12 bases. The receptor was derived from a woman aged 18-35 years who had recovered from COVID-19. The CDR3 region is CASSPRDRGREKLFF. For the CDR3, the DNA is TGTGCCAGCTCACCTCGGGACAGGGGGCGTGAAAAACTGTTTTTT.